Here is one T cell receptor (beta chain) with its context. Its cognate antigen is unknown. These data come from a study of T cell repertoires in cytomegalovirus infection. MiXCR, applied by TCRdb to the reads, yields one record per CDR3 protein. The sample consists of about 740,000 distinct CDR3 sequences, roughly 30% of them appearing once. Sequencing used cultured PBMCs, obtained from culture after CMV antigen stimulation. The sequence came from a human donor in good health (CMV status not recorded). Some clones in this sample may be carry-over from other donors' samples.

This CDR3 reads CSARGGGNTIYF. CDR3 nucleotides: TGCAGTGCTAGAGGCGGTGGAAACACCATATATTTT. The V call is TRBV20-1, the J call TRBJ1-3; D call uncertain. The CDR3 is 12 residues long. Germline V gives CDR1 DFQATT, CDR2 SNEGSKA (reference sequence). Between the trimmed V and J ends, which lost 1 base and 3 bases, there was a span of 4 bases.